The 6 T cell receptor beta chains reported below all come from one sample, sequenced in a study of blood T cell repertoires in COVID-19. Repertoires were generated with immunoSEQ multiplex PCR, while TCRdb's copy carries only in-frame clones and drops some. Here the sample spans about 150,000 clones, roughly 84% being singletons. Material: peripheral blood. The receptors were gathered from a man aged 25-40 years with COVID-19, enrolled during active disease.

The chain couples TRBV27 to TRBJ1-5, with D unresolved. Germline V gene sequence: CDR1 MNHEY, CDR2 SMNVEV (reference sequence). There are 16 residues in the CDR3. Trimming removed 5 bases at V and 3 bases at J, with 17 bases between. The CDR3 loop reads CASSTITPGINQPQHF. CDR3 sequence (DNA): TGTGCCAGCAGTACGATCACTCCGGGGATCAATCAGCCCCAGCATTTT.

The chain is built from TRBV27 and TRBJ2-7; 11 bases agree with TRBD1. From germline, CDR1 is MNHEY and CDR2 SMNVEV (reference sequence). V lost 5 bases, J lost 6 bases, and 6 bases stayed unmatched. The CDR3 runs to 14 residues. The CDR3 DNA sequence: TGTGCCAGCAGTCGTCGGGACAGGGGGTCCGAGCAGTACTTC. Residues: CASSRRDRGSEQYF.

V usage is TRBV6-2 or TRBV6-3 and J usage is TRBJ1-5, with 8 bases fitting TRBD1. The length of the CDR3 is 15 residues. Germline V lookup: CDR1 MNHEY, CDR2 SVGEGT. V dropped 0 bases and J dropped 2; count of bases not matched to a gene: 0. CDR3 nucleotides: TGTGCCAGCAGTTACTCGACAGGGGGCAATCAGCCCCAGCATTTT. This encodes CASSYSTGGNQPQHF.

The chain carries TRBV6-2 or TRBV6-3 and TRBJ2-5; 7 bases align to TRBD1. From germline, CDR1 is MNHEY and CDR2 SVGEGT. This CDR3 comprises 16 residues. J gave up 2 bases and V 2 bases, and 8 bases lay outside the gene matches. The CDR3 sequence is CASSYPGTALQETQYF. CDR3 bases: TGTGCCAGCAGTTACCCAGGGACAGCACTGCAAGAGACCCAGTACTTC.

This chain joins TRBV6-1 and TRBJ2-6, with a possible D match to TRBD1 (5 bases). The CDR3 consists of 17 residues. The germline CDR1 and CDR2 sequences are MNHNS and SASEGT. Trimming shortened V by 0 bases and J by 4 bases, and 13 bases separated the two germline ends. Here the CDR3 reads CASSEALGRAGANVLTF. The CDR3 nucleotides read TGTGCCAGCAGTGAAGCGCTAGGCAGGGCAGGGGCCAACGTCCTGACTTTC.

J is TRBJ1-2 and V is TRBV15; no definite D call. In germline, CDR1 is LNHNV, CDR2 YYDKDF (reference sequence). V lost 0 bases, J lost 5 bases, and 10 bases lay in between. The CDR3 runs 14 residues. CDR3 loop: CATSRDVPPYGYTF. The CDR3 region has the DNA TGTGCCACCAGCAGAGATGTTCCCCCTTATGGCTACACCTTC.